This TCR beta chain originates from a study of graft-versus-host responses after intestinal transplantation. Across the study: Anti-thymocyte globulin induction was given to all recipients, followed by tacrolimus and steroids for around 3 years.

This clone was found once. Its antigen is as yet unknown. The table came from immunoSEQ multiplex PCR; TCRdb's copy has only in-frame clones and leaves some out. The data show tens of thousands of clones, 70% to 85% seen once. Study outcomes and limitations: GvH clones were identified in recipient marrow, with some first appearing in ileum or blood. Some patients had graft-donor T cell macrochimerism, and their allografts showed high graft-versus-host to host-versus-graft clonal ratios.

CDR1 and CDR2 from the germline V gene are ENHRY and SYGVKD. The CDR3 consists of 15 residues. Losses at the gene ends were 8 bases for V and 1 base for J; bases not matched to a gene: 8. The J gene is TRBJ2-1, the V gene TRBV10-3; 7 nucleotides line up with TRBD2. This TCR came from a human donor who was the organ donor for an intestinal transplant. Sequenced material: unstimulated CD4+ T cells sorted from spleen or lymph node cells, taken before transplant. DNA of the CDR3: TGTGCCATCGCGGAGGCGGGGGAGTCCTACAATGAGCAGTTCTTC. Protein sequence: CAIAEAGESYNEQFF.